The 21 T cell receptor beta chains in this list originate from one sample, sequenced in a study of blood T cell repertoires in COVID-19. Using immunoSEQ multiplex PCR, the repertoire was profiled, and TCRdb retains in-frame clones only, with some absent. This table has approximately 300,000 clones, roughly 89% appearing once. The sample comprised peripheral blood. Every receptor here comes from a man aged 35 to 55 with acute or convalescent COVID-19.

This chain connects TRBV19 to TRBJ2-3; TRBD1 matches 7 bases. The CDR3 runs 12 residues. With V trimmed by 1 base and J by 10 bases, 2 bases remained unmatched. Germline-derived CDR1 and CDR2 are LNHDA and SQIVND (reference sequence). Here the CDR3 DNA reads TGTGCCAGTAGTATAGGTACAGGGGCGCAGTATTTT. Its translation is CASSIGTGAQYF.

This rearrangement joins TRBV5-4 to TRBJ1-1; no definite D call. V gave up 4 bases and J gave up 1 base, with 8 bases separating them. This CDR3 is 13 amino acids long. Germline V gene lookup returns CDR1 SGHNT and CDR2 YYREEE (reference sequence). The DNA for the CDR3 is TGTGCCAGCAGCCCCCGACAGAACACTGAAGCTTTCTTT. Translating gives CASSPRQNTEAFF.

The CDR3 reads CASTYTRNTEAFF. In DNA form, the CDR3 reads TGTGCCAGTACATACACCAGAAACACTGAAGCTTTCTTT. The chain employs TRBV19 and TRBJ1-1; D remains unclear. The V and J ends lost 7 bases and 2 bases respectively, with 11 bases between them. The length of the CDR3 is 13 residues. The germline CDR1 and CDR2 sequences are LNHDA and SQIVND (reference sequence).

The chain employs TRBV2 and TRBJ1-2; D unclear. The CDR3 spans 13 residues. With 4 bases removed from V and 2 bases from J, the gap between germline ends came to 8 bases. The germline V gene has CDR1 SNHLY and CDR2 FYNNEI. The CDR3 spells CASSAAGNYGYTF. In nucleotides, the CDR3 is TGTGCCAGCAGTGCAGCCGGGAACTATGGCTACACCTTC.

This sequence joins TRBV5-1 and TRBJ2-7, with D maybe TRBD2 (6 bases). CDR3 length: 13 residues. The V gene lost 0 bases and the J gene lost 4 bases, with 8 bases spanning the gap. CDR1 SGHRS and CDR2 YFSETQ come from the germline V gene. CDR3 DNA sequence: TGCGCCAGCAGCTTGGTCGGAGGGTACGAGCAGTACTTC. Its protein is CASSLVGGYEQYF.

The rearrangement links TRBV24-1 to TRBJ2-1; possibly TRBD1 for D (6 bases). V shed 8 bases and J shed 7 bases, with 11 bases lying between them. This CDR3 has 12 residues. The V gene's germline CDR1 is KGHDR and CDR2 SFDVKD. CDR3 loop: CATTSGQNEQFF. The CDR3, as DNA: TGTGCCACCACTTCAGGACAGAATGAGCAGTTCTTC.

The chain combines TRBV27 with TRBJ1-5; 7 nucleotides align to TRBD1. The CDR3 has 17 amino acids. CDR1 and CDR2 (germline): MNHEY, SMNVEV (reference sequence). V gave up 2 bases and J gave up 7 bases; unmatched junction bases: 14. The CDR3 DNA follows: TGTGCCAGCAGTTTACTATACAGGGGTCCGCCTGGGCAGCCCCAGCATTTT. It codes for CASSLLYRGPPGQPQHF.

The chain uses TRBV7-3 and TRBJ2-3; possibly TRBD2 for D (6 bases). V was pared by 9 bases and J by 2 bases, with 18 bases between. The CDR3 covers 15 residues. Germline assignment: CDR1 SGHTA and CDR2 FQGTGA. The CDR3 loop reads CASRASGHTTDTQYF. Written as DNA, the CDR3 is TGTGCCAGTAGAGCAAGCGGGCATACCACAGATACGCAGTATTTT.

The genes are TRBV2 and TRBJ2-1, with a possible D match to TRBD2 (6 bases). This CDR3 has 15 residues. Germline V gene lookup returns CDR1 SNHLY and CDR2 FYNNEI. V gave up 2 bases and J gave up 1 base, with 9 bases separating them. CDR3 residues: CASSERRGSYNEQFF. The CDR3 DNA is TGTGCCAGCAGTGAAAGGAGGGGTTCCTACAATGAGCAGTTCTTC. The whole variable domain, remainder taken from reference TRBV2 and TRBJ2-1, is EPEVTQTPSHQVTQMGQEVILRCVPISNHLYFYWYRQILGQKVEFLVSFYNNEISEKSEIFDDQFSVERPDGSNFTLKIRSTKLEDSAMYFCASSERRGSYNEQFFGPGTRLTVL.

The genes are TRBV6-5 and TRBJ1-3, with D unresolved. V shed 0 bases and J shed 3 bases, with 12 bases lying between them. This CDR3 is built from 16 residues. Per germline, CDR1 MNHEY and CDR2 SVGAGI. CDR3 loop: CASSYSPGLLGNTIYF. CDR3 DNA: TGTGCCAGCAGTTACTCGCCGGGTTTGCTTGGAAACACCATATATTTT.

The chain joins TRBV2 to TRBJ1-5, with no clear D. From germline, CDR1 is SNHLY and CDR2 FYNNEI. The CDR3 runs to 13 residues. Trimming left V 5 bases short and J 2 bases short, with 7 bases between. Here the CDR3 reads CASSYSRNQPQHF. CDR3 in DNA: TGTGCCAGCAGTTACAGTCGCAATCAGCCCCAGCATTTT. The entire variable domain, with the rest obtained from reference TRBV2 and TRBJ1-5, is as follows: EPEVTQTPSHQVTQMGQEVILRCVPISNHLYFYWYRQILGQKVEFLVSFYNNEISEKSEIFDDQFSVERPDGSNFTLKIRSTKLEDSAMYFCASSYSRNQPQHFGDGTRLSIL.

The genes are TRBV5-1 and TRBJ1-5; the match to TRBD1 covers 9 bases. The CDR3 has 16 residues. V lost 0 bases and J lost 2; bases outside the gene matches: 3. Germline lookup yields CDR1 SGHRS and CDR2 YFSETQ. The CDR3 loop is CASSLGDREGNQPQHF. DNA for the CDR3: TGCGCCAGCAGCTTGGGGGACAGGGAGGGCAATCAGCCCCAGCATTTT.

The chain recombines TRBV5-1 with TRBJ2-3; no definite D call. Trimming cost V 9 bases and J 0 bases, with 14 bases left between them. Germline loops: CDR1 SGHRS, CDR2 YFSETQ. This CDR3 contains 14 residues. In DNA form, the CDR3 reads TGCGCCACCGCCTTGGCATCTAGCACAGATACGCAGTATTTT. Translated: CATALASSTDTQYF.

The chain couples TRBV6-1 to TRBJ1-4; no reliable D call. The CDR3 contains 14 residues. Germline V gives CDR1 MNHNS, CDR2 SASEGT. Trimming shortened V by 2 bases and J by 8 bases, and 12 bases separated the two germline ends. CDR3: CASSESRVAEKLFF. The CDR3 region has the DNA TGTGCCAGCAGTGAATCGAGGGTCGCGGAAAAACTGTTTTTT.

The J gene is TRBJ2-6, the V gene TRBV9; D possibly corresponds to TRBD2 (6 bases). Per germline, CDR1 SGDLS and CDR2 YYNGEE. V was cut by 0 bases and J by 3 bases, with 13 bases left in between. The CDR3 is 17 amino acids. Here the CDR3 reads CASSVVDGGFGANVLTF. In DNA, the CDR3 is TGTGCCAGCAGCGTAGTTGACGGGGGTTTTGGGGCCAACGTCCTGACTTTC.

The chain is built from TRBV7-3 and TRBJ1-1; D remains ambiguous. Germline V gene sequence: CDR1 SGHTA, CDR2 FQGTGA. The CDR3 runs to 15 residues. V was clipped by 2 bases and J by 10 bases, with 20 bases between them. The CDR3 is CASSLGPSGRERAFF. The CDR3, as DNA: TGTGCCAGCAGCTTAGGGCCCTCGGGGAGGGAAAGAGCTTTCTTT.

V and J are TRBV9 and TRBJ1-1, with a tentative D call TRBD1 (6 bases). Trimming removed 4 bases from V and 1 base from J, with 11 bases in between. CDR3 length: 14 residues. In germline, CDR1 is SGDLS, CDR2 YYNGEE. CDR3 amino acids: CASSRGQWNTEAFF. The CDR3 nucleotides read TGTGCCAGCAGCCGCGGACAGTGGAACACTGAAGCTTTCTTT.

The J gene is TRBJ2-3, the V gene TRBV5-6, with 7 bases lining up with TRBD1. The CDR3 has 16 amino acids. Germline lookup yields CDR1 SGHDT and CDR2 YYEEEE. The V and J ends lost 0 bases and 3 bases, in that order; junction bases with no gene match: 7. The CDR3 DNA reads TGTGCCAGCAGCTTGGTGGTAGGGGGCTGGACAGATACGCAGTATTTT. Its protein product is CASSLVVGGWTDTQYF. The full variable domain, completed using reference TRBV5-6 and TRBJ2-3, is DAGVTQSPTHLIKTRGQQVTLRCSPKSGHDTVSWYQQALGQGPQFIFQYYEEEERQRGNFPDRFSGHQFPNYSSELNVNALLLGDSALYLCASSLVVGGWTDTQYFGPGTRLTVL.

V usage is TRBV7-2 and J usage is TRBJ1-5, with unresolved D. CDR1 is SGHTA, CDR2 FQGNSA, per germline. CDR3 size: 12 residues. V shed 4 bases and J shed 5 bases, with 6 bases lying between them. The CDR3, as DNA: TGTGCCAGCAGCTCGCTACATCAGCCCCAGCATTTT. Translation gives CASSSLHQPQHF. The full variable domain, rest sourced from reference TRBV7-2 and TRBJ1-5, is GAGVSQSPSNKVTEKGKDVELRCDPISGHTALYWYRQSLGQGLEFLIYFQGNSAPDKSGLPSDRFSAERTGGSVSTLTIQRTQQEDSAVYLCASSSLHQPQHFGDGTRLSIL.

The J gene is TRBJ2-1, the V gene TRBV5-4, with 7 bases fitting TRBD1. CDR1 is SGHNT and CDR2 is YYREEE in the germline V gene (reference sequence). The length of the CDR3 is 17 residues. V lost 2 bases, J lost 0 bases, and 8 bases stayed unmatched. The CDR3 here is CASSFPGQIPSYNEQFF. DNA for the CDR3: TGTGCCAGCAGCTTCCCGGGACAGATACCCTCCTACAATGAGCAGTTCTTC.

The chain joins TRBV2 to TRBJ1-2; a weak D match, TRBD1 (6 bases). Germline-derived CDR1 and CDR2 are SNHLY and FYNNEI. This CDR3 has 16 amino acids. Trimming cost V 3 bases and J 4 bases, with 18 bases left between them. Here the CDR3 DNA reads TGTGCCAGCAGTGAGGAAGGGACAACATTCCTCTATGGCTACACCTTC. Protein sequence: CASSEEGTTFLYGYTF.